The TCR beta chain described here comes from a study of T cell responses to AZD1222 COVID-19 vaccine. V was trimmed by 5 bases and J by 6 bases, leaving 13 bases between them. The CDR3 has 13 amino acids. Germline V gene data show CDR1 as MNHEY and CDR2 as SMNVEV (reference sequence). Generated by immunoSEQ multiplex PCR, the TCRdb table keeps only in-frame clones and is missing some. The sample gives 90,000 to 95,000 clones, approximately 87% of which show up once; 12% is in the top ten. The clonotype comes from an adult who received the AZD1222 COVID-19 vaccine. The sample in question was peripheral blood, obtained 28 days after the second AZD1222 dose. The gene calls are TRBV27 and TRBJ1-2; D may be TRBD1 (6 bases). The CDR3 sequence: CASSPPGGHGYTF. DNA of the CDR3: TGTGCCAGCAGTCCCCCGGGGGGCCATGGCTACACCTTC.